This TCR beta chain derives from a study of CD8 T cells in ankylosing spondylitis. Overall study findings and caveats: Reportedly, matched ankylosing spondylitis synovial fluid was significantly enriched for disease-linked clones. The study identified a TCR beta motif of roughly eight highly homologous variants that appeared characteristic of ankylosing spondylitis blood. Reactive arthritis synovial fluid and blood were previously reported to contain some motif variants. Within peripheral blood, clones linked to disease were CD8+ and relatively rare.

Each CDR3 protein is one row after TCRdb ran MiXCR on the 5' RACE reads. The sample holds around 320,000 distinct CDR3 sequences, less than 25% seen once. About this clonotype: Its specificity is unknown.

J lost 1 base, V lost 1 base, and 4 bases had no gene match. Germline V gene data show CDR1 as DFQATT and CDR2 as SNEGSKA (reference sequence). CDR3 length: 16 residues. Sequenced sample: blood, either unsorted or a sorted T cell fraction (not recorded which). This chain connects TRBV20-1 to TRBJ2-3; TRBD2 agrees at 11 bases. The source is a female donor with ankylosing spondylitis or in good health (not recorded which). The CDR3 nucleotides read TGCAGTGCTAGAGGGGGACTAGCGGCGGGCACAGATACGCAGTATTTT. Its translation is CSARGGLAAGTDTQYF.